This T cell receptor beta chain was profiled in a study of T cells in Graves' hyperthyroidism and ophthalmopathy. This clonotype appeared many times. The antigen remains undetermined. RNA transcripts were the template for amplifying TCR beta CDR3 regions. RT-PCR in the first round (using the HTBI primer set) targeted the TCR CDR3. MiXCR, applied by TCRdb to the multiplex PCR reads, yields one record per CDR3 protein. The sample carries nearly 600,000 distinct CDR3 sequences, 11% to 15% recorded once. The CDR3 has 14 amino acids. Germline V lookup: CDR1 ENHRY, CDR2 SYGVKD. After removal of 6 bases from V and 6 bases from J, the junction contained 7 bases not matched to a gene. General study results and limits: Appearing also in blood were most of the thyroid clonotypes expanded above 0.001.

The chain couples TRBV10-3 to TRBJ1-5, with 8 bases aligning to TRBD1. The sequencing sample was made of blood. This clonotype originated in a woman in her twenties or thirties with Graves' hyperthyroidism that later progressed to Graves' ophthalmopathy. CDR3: CAIRDRGEGQPQHF. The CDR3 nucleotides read TGTGCCATCAGAGACAGGGGCGAGGGTCAGCCCCAGCATTTT.